There are a few counts of the clone carrying this T cell receptor (beta chain). The antigen is not known. This sample is drawn from a study of T-cell reconstitution after alpha-beta-depleted transplantation in children. Study-level results: About two months after transplant, alpha-beta T cells reportedly came from several hundred expanded graft clones.

Unique molecular identifiers were incorporated during preparation of the TCRbeta library. TCRdb re-derived calls from the PCR reads in MiXCR, one entry per CDR3 protein. The sample carries hundreds of thousands of distinct CDR3 sequences, more than 15% recorded once. The CDR3 runs 17 residues. The V and J ends lost 2 bases and 4 bases respectively, with 20 bases between them. Germline V CDR1 and CDR2: LGHNA, YSLEER. This sequence was found in a male patient aged 2 to 10 who had a stem cell transplant for acute lymphoblastic leukemia, so the T cells may come from the graft donor. The rearrangement uses TRBV4-3 and TRBJ1-2; D not certain. Sequences were derived from PBMCs, mostly from graft donor cells, sampled 360 days after TCRalphabeta/CD19-depleted stem cell transplant. The CDR3 bases are TGCGCCAGCAGCCAACTATCTACCTTGGAACGGAGCTATGGCTACACCTTC. It encodes CASSQLSTLERSYGYTF.